Listed below are T cell receptor beta chains from one sample, sequenced in a study of T cell responses to AZD1222 COVID-19 vaccine. Repertoires were generated with immunoSEQ multiplex PCR, while TCRdb's copy carries only in-frame clones and drops some. Here the sample spans 150,000 to 200,000 clones, 94% being singletons. This material consisted of peripheral blood, taken on day 0 of AZD1222 vaccination. These receptors were obtained from an adult in good health. Each CDR3 is given with its conserved first and last residue. The D gene is left open where the match is weak.

TRBV29-1	NA	TRBJ1-1	TGCAGCGTTGGGATGGGTAGGGGGATGAACACTGAAGCTTTCTTT	CSVGMGRGMNTEAFF
TRBV28	NA	TRBJ2-7	TGTGCCAGCTCCGGGGTATCCTACGAGCAGTACTTC	CASSGVSYEQYF
TRBV20-1	NA	TRBJ2-1	TGCAGTGCTAGGGCGATCGATGAGCAGTTCTTC	CSARAIDEQFF
TRBV5-1	NA	TRBJ1-1	TGCGCCAGCAGTGGGCAGAGGAACACTGAAGCTTTCTTT	CASSGQRNTEAFF
TRBV2	NA	TRBJ1-6	TGTGCCAGCAAATCGGAGCAGGGCCCTAATTCACCCCTCCACTTT	CASKSEQGPNSPLHF
TRBV4-1	NA	TRBJ2-5	TGCGCCAGCAGCCACCCTGGGGGACGCCTGGGAGAGACCCAGTACTTC	CASSHPGGRLGETQYF
TRBV19	NA	TRBJ2-6	TGTGCCAGTAGGGATGAAGGGATTTACTCTGGGGCCAACGTCCTGACTTTC	CASRDEGIYSGANVLTF
TRBV7-9	TRBD2	TRBJ2-1	TGTGCCAGCAGCTTTTACCGGACTAGCGGGAGTCACAATGAGCAGTTCTTC	CASSFYRTSGSHNEQFF
TRBV10-1	TRBD1	TRBJ1-1	TGCGCCAGCAGTTGGGGGACAGGAGATAACACTGAAGCTTTCTTT	CASSWGTGDNTEAFF
TRBV15	NA	TRBJ1-1	TGTGCCACCAGCAGAGCCCCCGGGGAAAATACTGAAGCTTTCTTT	CATSRAPGENTEAFF
TRBV2	NA	TRBJ1-5	TGTGCCAGCAGCGCCGACGCCGGGAACAATAATCAGCCCCAGCATTTT	CASSADAGNNNQPQHF